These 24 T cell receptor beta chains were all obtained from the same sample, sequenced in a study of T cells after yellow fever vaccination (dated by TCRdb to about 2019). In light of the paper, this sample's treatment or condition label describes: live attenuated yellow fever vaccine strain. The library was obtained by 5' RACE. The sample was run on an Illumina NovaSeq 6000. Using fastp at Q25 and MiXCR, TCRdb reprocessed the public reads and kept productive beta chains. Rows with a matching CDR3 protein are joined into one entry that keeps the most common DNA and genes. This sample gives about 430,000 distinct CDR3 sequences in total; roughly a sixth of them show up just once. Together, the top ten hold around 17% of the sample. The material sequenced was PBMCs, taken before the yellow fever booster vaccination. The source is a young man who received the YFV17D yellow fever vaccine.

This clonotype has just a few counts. CDR3 sequence reads: CSAPEASGAQETQYF. CDR3 nucleotide sequence: TGCAGTGCCCCTGAGGCTAGCGGGGCCCAAGAGACCCAGTACTTC. The rearrangement uses TRBV20-1 and TRBJ2-5; TRBD2 matches at 9 bases. CDR3 size: 15 residues. Per the germline V gene, CDR1 is DFQATT and CDR2 is SNEGSKA (reference sequence). Trimming took 6 bases from V and 1 from J; bases not matched to a gene: 9.

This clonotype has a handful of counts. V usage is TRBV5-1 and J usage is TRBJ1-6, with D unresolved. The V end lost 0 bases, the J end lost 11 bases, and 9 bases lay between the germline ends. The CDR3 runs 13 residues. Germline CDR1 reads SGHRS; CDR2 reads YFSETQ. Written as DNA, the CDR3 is TGCGCCAGCAGCTTGGCCGGGGAAGCACCCCTCCACTTT. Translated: CASSLAGEAPLHF.

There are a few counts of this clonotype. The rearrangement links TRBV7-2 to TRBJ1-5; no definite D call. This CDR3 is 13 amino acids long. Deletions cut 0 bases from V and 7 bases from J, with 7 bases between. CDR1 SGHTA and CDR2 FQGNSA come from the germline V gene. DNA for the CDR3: TGTGCCAGCAGCTTAGCGGCCGAGCAGCCCCAGCATTTT. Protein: CASSLAAEQPQHF.

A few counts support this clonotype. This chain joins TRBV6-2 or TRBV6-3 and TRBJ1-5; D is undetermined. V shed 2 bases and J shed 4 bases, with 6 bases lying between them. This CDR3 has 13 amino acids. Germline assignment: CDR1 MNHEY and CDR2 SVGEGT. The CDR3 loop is CASSYVVNQPQHF. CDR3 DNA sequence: TGTGCCAGCAGTTACGTGGTAAATCAGCCCCAGCATTTT.

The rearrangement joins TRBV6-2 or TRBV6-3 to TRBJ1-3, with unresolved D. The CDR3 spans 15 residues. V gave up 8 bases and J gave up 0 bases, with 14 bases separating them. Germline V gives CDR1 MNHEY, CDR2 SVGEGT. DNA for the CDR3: TGTGCCAGCGGCAAAGACGCGGTCTCTGGAAACACCATATATTTT. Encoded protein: CASGKDAVSGNTIYF.

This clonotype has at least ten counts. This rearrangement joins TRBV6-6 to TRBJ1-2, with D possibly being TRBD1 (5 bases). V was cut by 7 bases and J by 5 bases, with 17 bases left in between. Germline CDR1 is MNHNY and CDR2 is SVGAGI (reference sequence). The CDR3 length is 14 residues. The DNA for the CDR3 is TGTGCCAGCAACAAACGCGGGGGGGAATATGGCTACACCTTC. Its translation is CASNKRGGEYGYTF.

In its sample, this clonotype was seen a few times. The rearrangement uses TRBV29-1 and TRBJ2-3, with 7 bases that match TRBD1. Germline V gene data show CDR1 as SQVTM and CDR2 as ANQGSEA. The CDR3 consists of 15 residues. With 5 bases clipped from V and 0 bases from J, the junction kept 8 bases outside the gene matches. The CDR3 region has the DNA TGCAGCGTTACCGACAGGGATGAGAGCACAGATACGCAGTATTTT. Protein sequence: CSVTDRDESTDTQYF.

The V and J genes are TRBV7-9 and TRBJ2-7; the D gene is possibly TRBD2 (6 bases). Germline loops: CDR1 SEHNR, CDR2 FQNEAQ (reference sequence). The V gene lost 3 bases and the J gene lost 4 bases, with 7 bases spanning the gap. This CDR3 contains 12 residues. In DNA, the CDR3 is TGTGCCAGCAGCTTTGGGAGGTACGAGCAGTACTTC. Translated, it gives CASSFGRYEQYF.

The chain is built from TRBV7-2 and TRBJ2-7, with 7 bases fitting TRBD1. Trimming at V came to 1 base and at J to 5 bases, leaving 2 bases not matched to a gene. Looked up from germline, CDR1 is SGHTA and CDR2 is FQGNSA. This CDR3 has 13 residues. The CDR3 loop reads CASSLGQGHEQYV. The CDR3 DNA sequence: TGTGCCAGCAGCTTAGGACAGGGTCACGAGCAGTACGTC.

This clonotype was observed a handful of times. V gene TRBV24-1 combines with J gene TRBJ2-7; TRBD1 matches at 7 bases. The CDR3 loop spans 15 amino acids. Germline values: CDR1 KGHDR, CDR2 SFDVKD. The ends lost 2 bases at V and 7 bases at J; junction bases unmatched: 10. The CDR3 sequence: CATSDSHRGSGEQYF. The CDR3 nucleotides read TGTGCCACCAGTGATTCTCACAGGGGATCGGGGGAGCAGTACTTC.

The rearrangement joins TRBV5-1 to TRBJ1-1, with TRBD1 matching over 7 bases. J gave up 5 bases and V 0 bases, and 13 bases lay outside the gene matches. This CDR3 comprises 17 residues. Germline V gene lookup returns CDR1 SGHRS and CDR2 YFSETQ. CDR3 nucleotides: TGCGCCAGCAGCTTGGGGTTTAGGCAGGGGGGCGCGACTGAAGCTTTCTTT. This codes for CASSLGFRQGGATEAFF.

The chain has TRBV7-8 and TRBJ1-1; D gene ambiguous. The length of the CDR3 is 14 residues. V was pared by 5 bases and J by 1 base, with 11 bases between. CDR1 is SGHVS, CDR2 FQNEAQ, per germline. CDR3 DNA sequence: TGTGCCAGCAGCCAATTACAGCAGAACACTGAAGCTTTCTTT. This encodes CASSQLQQNTEAFF.

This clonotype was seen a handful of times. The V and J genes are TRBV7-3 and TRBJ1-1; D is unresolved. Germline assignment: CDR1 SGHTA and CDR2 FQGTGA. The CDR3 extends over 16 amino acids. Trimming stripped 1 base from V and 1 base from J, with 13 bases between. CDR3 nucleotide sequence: TGTGCCAGCAGCTTAAGCGGGAGTGCAGGGAACACTGAAGCTTTCTTT. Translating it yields CASSLSGSAGNTEAFF. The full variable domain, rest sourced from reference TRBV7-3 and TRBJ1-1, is GAGVSQTPSNKVTEKGKYVELRCDPISGHTALYWYRQSLGQGPEFLIYFQGTGAADDSGLPNDRFFAVRPEGSVSTLKIQRTERGDSAVYLCASSLSGSAGNTEAFFGQGTRLTVV.

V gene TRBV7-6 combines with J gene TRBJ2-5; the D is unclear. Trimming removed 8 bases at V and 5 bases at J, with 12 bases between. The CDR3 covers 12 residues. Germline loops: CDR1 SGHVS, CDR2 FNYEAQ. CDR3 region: CASLSFGETQYF. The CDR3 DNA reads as TGTGCCAGCTTATCATTTGGGGAGACCCAGTACTTC.

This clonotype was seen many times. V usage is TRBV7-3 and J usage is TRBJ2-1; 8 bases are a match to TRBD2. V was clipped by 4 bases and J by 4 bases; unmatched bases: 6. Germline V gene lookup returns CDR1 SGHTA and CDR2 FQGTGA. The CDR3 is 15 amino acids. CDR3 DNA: TGTGCCAGCAGCTCCGACCGGGGGGGTTACAATGAGCAGTTCTTC. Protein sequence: CASSSDRGGYNEQFF.

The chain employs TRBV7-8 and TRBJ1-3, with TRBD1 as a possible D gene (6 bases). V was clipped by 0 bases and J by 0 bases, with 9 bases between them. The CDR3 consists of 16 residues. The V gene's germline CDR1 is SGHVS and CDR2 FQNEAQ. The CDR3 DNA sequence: TGTGCCAGCAGCTTAGCGCTACAGGGCTCTGGAAACACCATATATTTT. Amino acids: CASSLALQGSGNTIYF.

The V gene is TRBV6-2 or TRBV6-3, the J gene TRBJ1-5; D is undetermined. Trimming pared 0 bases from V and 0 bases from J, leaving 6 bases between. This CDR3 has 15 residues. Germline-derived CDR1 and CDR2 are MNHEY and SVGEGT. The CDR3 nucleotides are TGTGCCAGCAGTTACTCGCTAAATAGCAATCAGCCCCAGCATTTT. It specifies CASSYSLNSNQPQHF.

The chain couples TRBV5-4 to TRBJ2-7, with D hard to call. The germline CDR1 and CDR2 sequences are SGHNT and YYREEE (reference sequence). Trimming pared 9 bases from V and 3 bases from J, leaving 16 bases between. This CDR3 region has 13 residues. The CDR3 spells CATSRQQDYEQYF. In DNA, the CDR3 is TGTGCCACCTCCAGACAACAAGACTACGAGCAGTACTTC.

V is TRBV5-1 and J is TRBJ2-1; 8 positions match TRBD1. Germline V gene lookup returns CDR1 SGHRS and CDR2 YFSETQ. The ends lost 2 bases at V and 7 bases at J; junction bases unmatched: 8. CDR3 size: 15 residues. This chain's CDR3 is CASSLGQGGWNEQFF. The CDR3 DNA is TGCGCCAGCAGCTTAGGACAGGGAGGTTGGAATGAGCAGTTCTTC.

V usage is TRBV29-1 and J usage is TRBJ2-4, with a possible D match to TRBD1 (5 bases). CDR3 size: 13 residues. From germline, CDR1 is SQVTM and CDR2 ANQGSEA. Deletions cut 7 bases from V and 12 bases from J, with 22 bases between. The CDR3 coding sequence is TGCAGCGGGGGTGATGGCTCAGGGTCGGATCAGTACTTC. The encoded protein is CSGGDGSGSDQYF. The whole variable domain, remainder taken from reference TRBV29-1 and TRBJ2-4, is SAVISQKPSRDICQRGTSLTIQCQVDSQVTMMFWYRQQPGQSLTLIATANQGSEATYESGFVIDKFPISRPNLTFSTLTVSNMSPEDSSIYLCSGGDGSGSDQYFGAGTRLSVL.

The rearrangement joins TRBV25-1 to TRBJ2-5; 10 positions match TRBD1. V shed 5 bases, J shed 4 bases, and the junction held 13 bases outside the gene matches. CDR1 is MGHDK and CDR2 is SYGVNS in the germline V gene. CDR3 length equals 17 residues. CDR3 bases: TGTGCCAGCAGTCAGGACAGGGGGTCGTCAATAGGAGAGACCCAGTACTTC. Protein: CASSQDRGSSIGETQYF.

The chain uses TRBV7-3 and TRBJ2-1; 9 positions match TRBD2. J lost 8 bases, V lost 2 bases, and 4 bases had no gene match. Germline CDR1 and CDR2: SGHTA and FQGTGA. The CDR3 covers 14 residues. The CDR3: CASSLGSGGYEQFF. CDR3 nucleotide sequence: TGTGCCAGCAGCTTAGGTAGCGGGGGCTATGAGCAGTTCTTC.

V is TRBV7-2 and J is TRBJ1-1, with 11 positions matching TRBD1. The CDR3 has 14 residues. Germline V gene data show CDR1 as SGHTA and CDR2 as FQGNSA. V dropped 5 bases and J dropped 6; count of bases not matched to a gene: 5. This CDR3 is CASSPDRGRAEAFF. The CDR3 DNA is TGTGCCAGCAGCCCGGACAGGGGGCGGGCTGAAGCTTTCTTT.

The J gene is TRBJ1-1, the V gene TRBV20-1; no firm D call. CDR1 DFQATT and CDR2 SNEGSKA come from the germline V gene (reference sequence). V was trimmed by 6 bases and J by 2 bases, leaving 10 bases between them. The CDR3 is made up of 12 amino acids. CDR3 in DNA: TGCAGTGCCTACAGACAAAACACTGAAGCTTTCTTT. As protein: CSAYRQNTEAFF.